A selection of T cell receptor beta chains follows, all from one sample in a study of technical replicates of blood from four donors. Sequenced by immunoSEQ multiplex PCR; TCRdb stores in-frame clones only, minus some. The sample contains about 88,000 clones, approximately 94% of which appear only once. The material sequenced was T cells isolated from PBMCs. These TCRs come from a human donor in good health. The CDR3 runs from the conserved cysteine through the conserved F or W. The D gene is left open where the match is weak. Some rows have no size entry. The others give once, few or many, or a class for an expanded clone.

cdr3_nt cdr3_aa d_call clone_size j_call v_call cdr3_length
TGTGCCAGCAGCTTTCGCCTGAGGGGGCGGGGGGAGAGACATACGCAGTATTTT CASSFRLRGRGERHTQYF . . TRBJ2-3 TRBV11-3 18
TGCGCCAGCAGCACTTACAGGGGGCGGGGCACCGGGGAGCTGTTTTTT CASSTYRGRGTGELFF TRBD1 . TRBJ2-2 TRBV5-1 16
TGTGCCAGCAGTCTGAGGGAGTACTATGGCTACACCTTC CASSLREYYGYTF . . TRBJ1-2 TRBV7-8 13
TGTGCCAGCAGTTACACAGGGGTAGGCACTGAAGCTTTCTTT CASSYTGVGTEAFF TRBD1 . TRBJ1-1 TRBV27 14
TGTGCCTGGAGTGGGTTCAAGCGGAATGAGCAGTTCTTC CAWSGFKRNEQFF . . TRBJ2-1 TRBV30 13
TGTGCCAGTAAAAAGGGGGGGACCTACGAGCAGTACTTC CASKKGGTYEQYF . . TRBJ2-7 TRBV27 13
TGTGCCAGCAGCGTGGCTAGCGGGGGGGCGAACACCGGGGAGCTGTTTTTT CASSVASGGANTGELFF TRBD2 . TRBJ2-2 TRBV9 17
TGTGCCAGCAGCTTGGCGGGAAACACCATATATTTT CASSLAGNTIYF . . TRBJ1-3 TRBV5-4 12
TGTGCCAGCAGGGTACTTGAAAATCAGCCCCAGCATTTT CASRVLENQPQHF . . TRBJ1-5 TRBV2 13
TGTGCCAGCAGTCCGCTAGCGATTTCCTACGAGCAGTACTTC CASSPLAISYEQYF . once TRBJ2-7 TRBV27 14
TGTGCCAGCAGTGAAGGCCCCTGGAGGGGCAGTGATCAGCCCCAGCATTTT CASSEGPWRGSDQPQHF . . TRBJ1-5 TRBV6-1 17
TGTGCCAGCAGTTCCCCGGGACAGCGGGAGCAGTACTTC CASSSPGQREQYF TRBD1 once TRBJ2-7 TRBV6-5 13
TGTGCCAGCAGTGAATTCCACGGCCCACCGGGGGTGCTCGGGGAGCTGTTTTTT CASSEFHGPPGVLGELFF . . TRBJ2-2 TRBV2 18
TGTGCCAGCAGGGGGGGGACATCGTTAAGTTTAGGCTACACCTTC CASRGGTSLSLGYTF . . TRBJ1-2 TRBV6-1 15
TGTGCCAGCAGCCCAAGGACTAGCGGGTTTTTCGAGCAGTACTTC CASSPRTSGFFEQYF TRBD2 . TRBJ2-7 TRBV9 15
TGTGCCAGCAGCCCCCCGGGACTAGCGGGCGAGCAGTACTTC CASSPPGLAGEQYF TRBD2 once TRBJ2-7 TRBV5-6 14
TGTGCCAGCAGTTTTTTGCGGGAAGTCGCCTACGAGCAGTACTTC CASSFLREVAYEQYF . . TRBJ2-7 TRBV27 15
TGTGCCTGGAGTGAAAGTGGAGGTGAAGCTTTCTTT CAWSESGGEAFF . . TRBJ1-1 TRBV30 12
TGTGCCAGGAAGCGGGACGGCTCCTACAATGAGCAGTTCTTC CARKRDGSYNEQFF TRBD2 . TRBJ2-1 TRBV2 14
TGCGCCAGCAGCCAAGAGATGACAGGGGAAGCTTTCTTT CASSQEMTGEAFF TRBD1 . TRBJ1-1 TRBV4-1 13
TGTGCCAGCGTGAGGACCGGGGAGCTGTTTTTT CASVRTGELFF . . TRBJ2-2 TRBV2 11
TGTGCCAGCAGCCCCCATCGGGGGGCTAGAGATACGCAGTATTTT CASSPHRGARDTQYF . . TRBJ2-3 TRBV7-8 15
TGTGCCAGCAGTTTATTAAGCCAGCCCCAGCATTTT CASSLLSQPQHF . once TRBJ1-5 TRBV28 12
TGCGCCAGCAGCCAGACAGGGGTGAAGAATGAAAAACTGTTTTTT CASSQTGVKNEKLFF TRBD1 . TRBJ1-4 TRBV4-1 15
TGTGCCTGGAGCGGGGGACTCTACAATGAGCAGTTCTTC CAWSGGLYNEQFF . . TRBJ2-1 TRBV30 13
TGTGCCAGTAGCCGGAGGGCTAGCGGGGATTTCTCCTACGAGCAGTACTTC CASSRRASGDFSYEQYF TRBD2 . TRBJ2-7 TRBV19 17
TGCGCCAGCAGCCCTACCGACACACCCCAGACCCATGGCTACACCTTC CASSPTDTPQTHGYTF . . TRBJ1-2 TRBV10-2 16
TGTGCCAGCAGACTAGTAGCCGGGGGGGAGGGGAATGAGCAGTTCTTC CASRLVAGGEGNEQFF TRBD2 . TRBJ2-1 TRBV6-6 16
TGTGCCAGCACTCTTCCGACTAGCGGGATGAAAGAGACCCAGTACTTC CASTLPTSGMKETQYF TRBD2 once TRBJ2-5 TRBV28 16
TGTGCCAGTACCAGCGATGGCGGGGATGAGCAGTTCTTC CASTSDGGDEQFF . . TRBJ2-1 TRBV19 13
TGCGCCAGCAGCTTAGGAGGGAACACTGAAGCTTTCTTT CASSLGGNTEAFF . . TRBJ1-1 TRBV5-1 13
TGCGCCAGCAGCCAAGAGGCCCCTGGGGGGGCAAGCACAGATACGCAGTATTTT CASSQEAPGGASTDTQYF . . TRBJ2-3 TRBV4-1 18
TGTGCCAGCAGCATCGACGACAGGGGGTACGAGCAGTACTTC CASSIDDRGYEQYF . . TRBJ2-7 TRBV21-1 14
TGCGCCAGCAGCCCGGGGACAGGGGGAACCTTCGGCACTGAAGCTTTCTTT CASSPGTGGTFGTEAFF TRBD1 . TRBJ1-1 TRBV5-1 17
TGCGCCAGCAGTGAAAGCGGGGGATCAGATACGCAGTATTTT CASSESGGSDTQYF TRBD2 . TRBJ2-3 TRBV10-1 14
TGTGCCAGCAGCCCGTTCCAGGGGCCTGAAGAGACCCAGTACTTC CASSPFQGPEETQYF . . TRBJ2-5 TRBV9 15
TGTGCCAGCAGCTGTTTTAACCCCGGGAGACCCTCCTACAATGAGCAGTTCTTC CASSCFNPGRPSYNEQFF . . TRBJ2-1 TRBV11-3 18
TGTGCCAGCAGCTTAGGTCAGGGATCCAATGAGCAGTTCTTC CASSLGQGSNEQFF . . TRBJ2-1 TRBV13 14
TGCGCCAGCAGTGATGGACAGGGGTCACCCTACGAGCAGTACTTC CASSDGQGSPYEQYF TRBD1 . TRBJ2-7 TRBV10-2 15
TGTGCCAGCTCACCTCCATCGACAGGTCTTGGGCAGTACTTC CASSPPSTGLGQYF . . TRBJ2-7 TRBV18 14
TGTGCCTGGAGTGTCGGTGGCGGAGAGACCCAGTACTTC CAWSVGGGETQYF . once TRBJ2-5 TRBV30 13
TGCAGCGTTGACAGGTACCAAGAGACCCAGTACTTC CSVDRYQETQYF . . TRBJ2-5 TRBV29-1 12
TGTGCCAGCAGCTTCCCGGGGTACTATGGCTACACCTTC CASSFPGYYGYTF . . TRBJ1-2 TRBV11-3 13
TGTGCCAGCAGCTCCGGGACAATCGGCAATCAGCCCCAGCATTTT CASSSGTIGNQPQHF . . TRBJ1-5 TRBV9 15
TGCGCCAGCAGCCAATTGGGGGACAGGGGTCCCAACACTGAAGCTTTCTTT CASSQLGDRGPNTEAFF TRBD1 . TRBJ1-1 TRBV4-1 17
TGTGCCAGCAGCTACAGGGGGACTGAAGCTTTCTTT CASSYRGTEAFF TRBD1 . TRBJ1-1 TRBV7-9 12
TGCGCCAGCAGGTTAGCGGTCTCCTACGAGCAGTACTTC CASRLAVSYEQYF . . TRBJ2-7 TRBV5-1 13
TGTGCCAGCCTCCTCTCAGGGGAAGAGACCCAGTACTTC CASLLSGEETQYF . . TRBJ2-5 TRBV28 13
TGTGCCAGCAGTTTAATTATCCGGGAGCTGTTTTTT CASSLIIRELFF . . TRBJ2-2 TRBV28 12
TGTGCCAGCAGTTACGGCTTCTCTGGGGCCAACGTCCTGACTTTC CASSYGFSGANVLTF . . TRBJ2-6 TRBV6-5 15
TGCGCCAGCAGCCAAGAGATCAGGGCTGGGGCCAACGTCCTGACTTTC CASSQEIRAGANVLTF . . TRBJ2-6 TRBV4-1 16
TGTGCCAGCAAACGGGACAGGTTTTCCTACGAGCAGTACTTC CASKRDRFSYEQYF TRBD1 . TRBJ2-7 TRBV5-4 14
TGTGCCAGCAGCTTAGCTGGTAGCGGGAGGGCCTACGAGCAGTACTTC CASSLAGSGRAYEQYF TRBD2 . TRBJ2-7 TRBV7-9 16
TGTGCTAGTGGTTTCAGCGGTAACAATGAGCAGTTCTTC CASGFSGNNEQFF . . TRBJ2-1 TRBV12-5 13
TGTGCCATCCTAGGACTAGCGGGAGGTACCGGGGAGCTGTTTTTT CAILGLAGGTGELFF TRBD2 once TRBJ2-2 TRBV28 15
TGTGCCAGCAGTTACATAGGGAGAATGAACACTGAAGCTTTCTTT CASSYIGRMNTEAFF . . TRBJ1-1 TRBV6-5 15